What follows are 18 T cell receptor beta chains derived from one specimen sequenced in a study of radiotherapy plus CTLA-4 blockade in lung cancer. Clones were read by immunoSEQ multiplex PCR, and TCRdb kept only the in-frame ones, dropping some. Of tens of thousands of clones listed, 72% are singletons. The specimen comprised peripheral blood, sampled from a patient treated with radiotherapy plus ipilimumab. These receptor sequences come from a human donor with non-small cell lung cancer whose response to radiotherapy plus ipilimumab could not be evaluated.

This clone was observed a handful of times. The chain joins TRBV6-6 to TRBJ1-1; D perhaps matches TRBD1 (5 bases). Germline lookup yields CDR1 MNHNY and CDR2 SVGAGI (reference sequence). Trimming removed 7 bases at V and 1 base at J, with 10 bases between. CDR3 size: 13 residues. The chain's CDR3 is CASNPTANTEAFF. The CDR3 DNA sequence: TGTGCCAGCAACCCGACAGCGAACACTGAAGCTTTCTTT.

The rearrangement links TRBV7-9 to TRBJ1-2, with TRBD1 identical over 7 bases. V gave up 5 bases and J gave up 2 bases; unmatched junction bases: 5. The germline gives CDR1 SEHNR, CDR2 FQNEAQ (reference sequence). The length of the CDR3 is 14 residues. The CDR3 DNA sequence: TGTGCCAGCAGCCGACAGGGAGGAAACTATGGCTACACCTTC. Amino acids: CASSRQGGNYGYTF.

The J gene is TRBJ2-7, the V gene TRBV6-5; TRBD1 matches 10 bases. The CDR3 loop spans 15 amino acids. Germline V gene data show CDR1 as MNHEY and CDR2 as SVGAGI. V was clipped by 0 bases and J by 3 bases; unmatched bases: 2. This chain's CDR3 is CASSYSRDRGYEQYF. For the CDR3, the DNA is TGTGCCAGCAGTTACTCGAGGGACAGGGGCTACGAGCAGTACTTC.

The V and J genes are TRBV6-5 and TRBJ2-5; 9 bases align to TRBD2. CDR1 and CDR2 (germline): MNHEY, SVGAGI. V shed 7 bases, J shed 5 bases, and the junction held 8 bases outside the gene matches. This CDR3 region has 14 residues. The CDR3: CASIPAGGPETQYF. As DNA, the CDR3 is TGTGCCAGCATCCCAGCGGGGGGTCCTGAGACCCAGTACTTC.

This chain connects TRBV30 to TRBJ2-7; TRBD1 agrees at 9 bases. The germline CDR1 and CDR2 sequences are GTSNPN and SVGIG (reference sequence). V dropped 1 base and J dropped 3; count of bases not matched to a gene: 1. The CDR3 sequence is 13 residues long. CDR3 residues: CAWSGTGVYEQYF. CDR3 nucleotides: TGTGCCTGGAGTGGGACAGGGGTCTACGAGCAGTACTTC.

V usage is TRBV6-5 and J usage is TRBJ2-2; TRBD1 might be the D (6 bases). The V end was cut by 4 bases, the J end by 3 bases, with 12 bases between. The CDR3 has 15 residues. The germline V gene has CDR1 MNHEY and CDR2 SVGAGI. This CDR3 reads CASSWGQSDTGELFF. The DNA of the CDR3 is TGTGCCAGCAGTTGGGGGCAGAGTGACACCGGGGAGCTGTTTTTT.

The chain employs TRBV27 and TRBJ1-6, with 7 bases aligning to TRBD1. Germline trimming cut 2 bases from V and 9 bases from J; bases unmatched to any gene: 4. CDR1 MNHEY and CDR2 SMNVEV come from the germline V gene (reference sequence). The CDR3 has 14 residues. The CDR3: CASSLRQGGSPLHF. The CDR3 DNA is TGTGCCAGCAGTTTACGGCAGGGGGGTTCACCCCTCCACTTT.

The chain uses TRBV9 and TRBJ1-3, with 7 bases that match TRBD1. The CDR3 spans 15 residues. V shed 3 bases and J 2 bases; nucleotides not matched to a gene: 5. Germline V gene data show CDR1 as SGDLS and CDR2 as YYNGEE. CDR3 coding DNA: TGTGCCAGCAGCGGGGGGACAGTCACTGGAAACACCATATATTTT. Its protein is CASSGGTVTGNTIYF.

The V and J genes are TRBV30 and TRBJ2-7; D perhaps matches TRBD2 (5 bases). Deletions cut 0 bases from V and 0 bases from J, with 6 bases between. The CDR3 consists of 13 residues. Looked up from germline, CDR1 is GTSNPN and CDR2 is SVGIG (reference sequence). The CDR3 loop reads CAWSVDYSYEQYF. The CDR3 DNA reads as TGTGCCTGGAGTGTAGACTACTCCTACGAGCAGTACTTC.

This clone was recorded only once. V usage is TRBV5-1 and J usage is TRBJ1-1, with a possible D match to TRBD1 (6 bases). Deletions cut 4 bases from V and 10 bases from J, with 17 bases between. The length of the CDR3 is 13 residues. Germline loops: CDR1 SGHRS, CDR2 YFSETQ. The CDR3 bases are TGCGCCAGCAGCCCGGACAGCCCAGTTGGAGCTTTCTTT. Its protein is CASSPDSPVGAFF.

The chain has TRBV19 and TRBJ2-7, with D possibly matching TRBD1 (6 bases). The CDR3 totals 13 residues. The germline gives CDR1 LNHDA, CDR2 SQIVND (reference sequence). Trimming took off 3 bases at V and 4 bases at J, with 10 bases between the two ends. The CDR3 coding sequence is TGTGCCAGTAGTATGACAGGCGGGTACGAGCAGTACTTC. Encoded protein: CASSMTGGYEQYF.

J is TRBJ1-4 and V is TRBV5-1; D not resolved. Germline V gives CDR1 SGHRS, CDR2 YFSETQ. Trimming left V 4 bases short and J 3 bases short, with 10 bases between. This CDR3 is built from 14 residues. CDR3 bases: TGCGCCAGCAGCCGAGGTGATGCTAATGAAAAACTGTTTTTT. Its protein product is CASSRGDANEKLFF.

CDR3 protein: CASSPHGRGGYGYTF. Here the CDR3 DNA reads TGTGCCAGCAGCCCCCACGGACGGGGAGGCTATGGCTACACCTTC. The chain has TRBV6-5 and TRBJ1-2; D remains ambiguous. Germline CDR1 is MNHEY and CDR2 is SVGAGI. The V and J ends lost 6 bases and 4 bases respectively, with 18 bases between them. The CDR3 consists of 15 residues.

This clone was observed once. The sample has other DNA sequences that encode this CDR3 too. The V call is TRBV2, the J call TRBJ1-1; TRBD1 is a possible D gene (5 bases). In germline, CDR1 is SNHLY, CDR2 FYNNEI. This CDR3 is 13 amino acids long. The V gene lost 4 bases and the J gene lost 2 bases, with 8 bases spanning the gap. The DNA of the CDR3 is TGTGCCAGCAGTGGTGACAGTAACACTGAAGCTTTCTTT. Its protein is CASSGDSNTEAFF.

Only a few counts were recorded for this clone. This chain links TRBV19 with TRBJ1-1; 7 bases are shared with TRBD1. Germline assignment: CDR1 LNHDA and CDR2 SQIVND (reference sequence). CDR3 size: 14 residues. With 6 bases clipped from V and 1 base from J, the junction kept 5 bases outside the gene matches. This chain's CDR3 is CASRRDSPNTEAFF. The CDR3 bases are TGTGCCAGTAGGAGGGACAGTCCGAACACTGAAGCTTTCTTT.

The chain carries TRBV28 and TRBJ2-5, with TRBD2 matching over 9 bases. The J call is doubtful: the DNA matches TRBJ2-7 better. Germline loops: CDR1 MDHEN, CDR2 SYDVKM. The CDR3 contains 14 residues. The CDR3 region is CASSPSGDSYEQYF. For the CDR3, the DNA is TGTGCCAGCAGTCCTAGCGGGGACTCCTACGAGCAGTACTTC.

CDR3 bases: TGCGCCAGCAGCGAACGACTAGCGGGGGGAATTCTGAACACCGGGGAGCTGTTTTTT. Translation: CASSERLAGGILNTGELFF. The chain uses TRBV5-1 and TRBJ2-2; 13 bases map to TRBD2. The junction had 10 bases not matched to a gene; V was cut back by 4 bases and J by 1 base. The V gene's germline CDR1 is SGHRS and CDR2 YFSETQ. The CDR3 has 19 residues.

This chain uses TRBV7-3 with TRBJ2-7; D unresolved. The length of the CDR3 is 16 residues. Trimming took off 3 bases at V and 1 base at J, with 16 bases between the two ends. Germline V gene lookup returns CDR1 SGHTA and CDR2 FQGTGA. This chain's CDR3 is CASSLVHSTTSYEQYF. In nucleotides, the CDR3 is TGTGCCAGCAGCTTGGTACACAGCACCACTTCCTACGAGCAGTACTTC.